The rows below give T cell receptor beta chains drawn from one sample of a study of human T cells and chemical hapten exposure. TCRdb independently ran MiXCR on the RACE reads; one entry per CDR3 protein. This sample has around 100,000 distinct CDR3 sequences, with roughly 11% found just once. Specimen: whole blood, collected in connection with sensitization to the hapten diphenylcyclopropenone (DPC). The receptor source for this set is a woman in her thirties or forties with alopecia areata. Some clones in this sample may be carry-over from other donors' samples. The CDR3 runs from the conserved cysteine through the conserved F or W. The D gene is left open where the match is weak. The size of a clone is reported for some rows only, either as once, few or many, or as a class for expanded clones.

j_gene,abundance,d_gene,v_gene,CDR3nt,CDR3aa
TRBJ2-6,-,-,TRBV28,TGTGCCAGCAGTTTTCAGCAGGGAAAAAATATCGGTGGGGCCAACGTCCTGACTTTC,CASSFQQGKNIGGANVLTF
TRBJ1-2,-,TRBD1,TRBV5-4,TGTGCCAGCAGCTTTGGACAGGCGAACTATGGCTACACCTTC,CASSFGQANYGYTF
TRBJ1-5,-,TRBD1,TRBV23-1,TGCGCCAGCAGCCAGACAGGGCACAATCAGCCCCAGCATTTT,CASSQTGHNQPQHF
TRBJ2-6,few,-,TRBV3-1,TGTGCCAGCAGTATAGTATCTGGGGCCAACGTCCTGACTTTC,CASSIVSGANVLTF
TRBJ1-4,many,TRBD1,TRBV18,TGTGCCAGCTCACTACGTACAGGGGAGAATGAAAAACTGTTTTTT,CASSLRTGENEKLFF
TRBJ1-1,-,-,TRBV27,TGTGCCAGCAGTCCCCTACGTCAGGGTGGAATGAACACTGAAGCTTTCTTT,CASSPLRQGGMNTEAFF
TRBJ2-5,many,-,TRBV29-1,TGCAGCGCTGGTCTATGGGGGCTGAGAGAGACCCAGTACTTC,CSAGLWGLRETQYF
TRBJ2-7,-,-,TRBV28,TGTGCCAGCACCGTTCACAGTTCTTCCTACGAGCAGTACTTC,CASTVHSSSYEQYF
TRBJ2-6,-,-,TRBV6-5,TGTGCCAGCAGTCACGACGGGGCACCTGGGGCCAACGTCCTGACTTTC,CASSHDGAPGANVLTF
TRBJ2-2,-,TRBD1,TRBV6-2/TRBV6-3,TGTGCCAGCAGTCAACGAACCGGGACAGGGGCCGGGGAGCTGTTTTTT,CASSQRTGTGAGELFF
TRBJ1-6,many,-,TRBV27,TGTGCCAGCAGGGGCATCTACTCCTATAATTCACCCCTCCACTTT,CASRGIYSYNSPLHF
TRBJ2-1,many,-,TRBV4-3,TGCGCCAGCAGCCCACGAGGGAGGACTGGGGAGCAGTTCTTC,CASSPRGRTGEQFF
TRBJ2-1,few,-,TRBV6-2/TRBV6-3,TGTGCCAGCAGCCGCCGGGACTTCTACAATGAGCAGTTCTTC,CASSRRDFYNEQFF
TRBJ2-1,many,-,TRBV5-5,TGTGCCAGCAGCTTGGAGGCACCTTCCTACAATGAGCAGTTCTTC,CASSLEAPSYNEQFF
TRBJ1-2,many,-,TRBV7-2,TGTGCCAGCAGCTTAAAGAAGGAGCCTACTTTTACCAGGGGCTACACCTTC,CASSLKKEPTFTRGYTF
TRBJ2-7,-,-,TRBV6-5,TGTGCCAGCAGCGAGGTTACAGGGAAAAAGAGATCCTACGAGCAGTACTTC,CASSEVTGKKRSYEQYF
TRBJ2-7,many,TRBD1,TRBV7-2,TGTGCCAGCAGCCTGCGACAGGGGGCTGTCGAGCAGTACTTC,CASSLRQGAVEQYF
TRBJ2-2,-,-,TRBV27,TGTGCCAGCAGTTGGCGGAAGAACACCGGGGAGCTGTTTTTT,CASSWRKNTGELFF
TRBJ2-6,many,-,TRBV6-2/TRBV6-3,TGTGCCAGCAGCTCCAATACAGGGACCGGGGGGGCCAACGTCCTGACTTTC,CASSSNTGTGGANVLTF
TRBJ1-2,many,-,TRBV15,TGTGCCACCAGCAGCGACAGGCCTAACTATGGCTACACCTTC,CATSSDRPNYGYTF
TRBJ1-6,few,-,TRBV12-3/TRBV12-4,TGTGCCAGCAGTTCCCGAACCGGGGGTTCACCCCTCCACTTT,CASSSRTGGSPLHF
TRBJ1-2,few,-,TRBV7-2,TGTGCCAGCAGGGAGAGTATTAACTATGGCTACACCTTC,CASRESINYGYTF
TRBJ1-2,many,TRBD1,TRBV30,TGTGCGGGACAGGGGGTTGGAAACTATGGCTACACCTTC,CAGQGVGNYGYTF
TRBJ2-7,many,-,TRBV10-3,TGTGCCATCAGTGATGGGACGGGGCAGTACTTC,CAISDGTGQYF
TRBJ1-2,-,-,TRBV12-3/TRBV12-4,TGTGCCAGCAGAGCGGGAAACTATGGCTACACCTTC,CASRAGNYGYTF
TRBJ2-1,-,-,TRBV9,TGTGCCAGCAGCGTTGCGGGCAATGAGCAGTTCTTC,CASSVAGNEQFF
TRBJ2-7,many,-,TRBV5-6,TGTGCCAGCAGCCGTCACGGGTCCTACGAGCAGTACTTC,CASSRHGSYEQYF
TRBJ1-1,few,TRBD1,TRBV3-1,TGTGCCAGCAGCCAAGTTGACAGGGCGGATGAAGCTTTCTTT,CASSQVDRADEAFF
TRBJ1-2,many,TRBD1,TRBV3-1,TGTGCCAGCAGCCAAGCCCCGGACAGGGTGATCGCGTCTAACTATGGCTACACCTTC,CASSQAPDRVIASNYGYTF
TRBJ1-1,-,-,TRBV6-4,TGTGCCAGCAGGAAGGACTGGACGAACACTGAAGCTTTCTTT,CASRKDWTNTEAFF
TRBJ1-1,-,-,TRBV5-1,TGCGCCAGCAGCTTGGTATGGTCGATGAACACTGAAGCTTTCTTT,CASSLVWSMNTEAFF
TRBJ2-3,-,-,TRBV28,TGTGCCAGCAGTTCCCCCACAGATACGCAGTATTTT,CASSSPTDTQYF
TRBJ2-7,-,-,TRBV18,TGTGCCAGCTCACCTTTCATTTCGCAGGGTTCCTACGAGCAGTACTTC,CASSPFISQGSYEQYF
TRBJ2-2,-,-,TRBV7-8,TGTGCCAGCAGCTTAAGGGGTAGGGGAACCGGGGAGCTGTTTTTT,CASSLRGRGTGELFF
TRBJ2-7,few,-,TRBV20-1,TGCAGTGCTAGAGATATGCGGGGTTATGGGTACGAGCAGTACTTC,CSARDMRGYGYEQYF
TRBJ1-1,once,-,TRBV13,TGTGCCAGCAGCCTGGACGCTTCTAACACTGAAGCTTTCTTT,CASSLDASNTEAFF
TRBJ1-6,few,-,TRBV7-2,TGTGCCAGCAGCATACAACAGGGAACACCCCTCCACTTT,CASSIQQGTPLHF
TRBJ2-3,many,TRBD2,TRBV29-1,TGCAGCGTTGGTCTAAGACTAGCGGTCAAACAAGATACGCAGTATTTT,CSVGLRLAVKQDTQYF
TRBJ2-7,many,TRBD1,TRBV6-2/TRBV6-3,TGTGCCAGCAGTGCAACCGGGACAGCGAAACCATACGAGCAGTACTTC,CASSATGTAKPYEQYF
TRBJ1-5,once,-,TRBV28,TGTGCCAGCAGTTTACCGACAGTCAATCAGCCCCAGCATTTT,CASSLPTVNQPQHF
TRBJ2-3,-,-,TRBV29-1,TGCAGCGTTGTCTCTGGGAAGGGCCCCCCGCAGTATTTT,CSVVSGKGPPQYF